One sample yielded the 5 T cell receptor beta chains listed below, sequenced in a study of T cells in Graves' hyperthyroidism and ophthalmopathy. From RNA transcripts, TCR beta CDR3 regions were amplified. The TCR CDR3 first-round RT-PCR relied on the HTBI primer set. TCRdb fed the multiplex PCR reads into MiXCR, producing one record per CDR3 protein. The data contain around 350,000 distinct CDR3 sequences, approximately 15% of them singletons. The source material was blood. Receptors were obtained from a woman in her 30s with Graves' ophthalmopathy.

This clonotype was recorded at least ten times. CDR3 nucleotides: TGTGCCAGCTCAACGAGTCGGGGGCCCCAGATTAATGAGCAGTTCTTC. It specifies CASSTSRGPQINEQFF. The chain has TRBV18 and TRBJ2-1, with D tentatively TRBD1 or TRBD2 (6 bases each). CDR1 KGHSH and CDR2 LQKENI come from the germline V gene. Trimming stripped 5 bases from V and 7 bases from J, with 21 bases between. This CDR3 is 16 amino acids long.

This clonotype was detected many times. This chain uses TRBV11-2 with TRBJ1-3; D gene unclear. The CDR3 totals 17 residues. V was shortened by 3 bases and J by 0 bases, with 15 bases between the two germline ends. Germline assignment: CDR1 SGHAT and CDR2 FQNNGV. The CDR3: CASSFRESTSSGNTIYF. The CDR3 region has the DNA TGTGCCAGCAGCTTTAGAGAAAGTACGAGCTCTGGAAACACCATATATTTT. Combining the CDR3 with reference TRBV11-2 and TRBJ1-3 gives the whole variable domain EAGVAQSPRYKIIEKRQSVAFWCNPISGHATLYWYQQILGQGPKLLIQFQNNGVVDDSQLPKDRFSAERLKGVDSTLKIQPAKLEDSAVYLCASSFRESTSSGNTIYFGEGSWLTVV.

This clonotype was observed at least ten times. The chain employs TRBV20-1 and TRBJ1-5, with D unclear. V shed 2 bases and J shed 0 bases, with 14 bases lying between them. The CDR3 sequence is 16 residues long. Germline V gene data show CDR1 as DFQATT and CDR2 as SNEGSKA (reference sequence). The CDR3 loop is CSARNTKQYSNQPQHF. DNA for the CDR3: TGCAGTGCTAGAAACACGAAGCAATATAGCAATCAGCCCCAGCATTTT.

This clonotype was counted between two and nine times. The chain uses TRBV4-1 and TRBJ1-5; 7 bases map to TRBD1. CDR1 and CDR2 from the germline V gene are MGHRA and YSYEKL. V shed 4 bases, J shed 2 bases, and the junction held 8 bases outside the gene matches. The length of the CDR3 is 16 residues. The CDR3 loop reads CASSPSQTGGNQPQHF. The CDR3 nucleotides are TGCGCCAGCAGCCCTAGTCAAACAGGGGGCAATCAGCCCCAGCATTTT.

This clonotype was detected many times. This rearrangement joins TRBV7-2 to TRBJ2-3; 13 bases map to TRBD2. This CDR3 has 17 residues. V trimming: 4 bases; J trimming: 5 bases; junction bases outside the gene matches: 9. Germline V gene lookup returns CDR1 SGHTA and CDR2 FQGNSA. The CDR3 spells CASSSKPGLAGLDTQYF. CDR3 in DNA: TGTGCCAGCAGCTCAAAGCCGGGACTAGCGGGGCTAGATACGCAGTATTTT.